Sequencing of this TCR beta chain was carried out in a study of shared clonotypes between healthy human individuals. Background on the study: CD8 memory received one plate per donor, CD8 naive two, CD4 memory three and CD4 naive three. Whole-study results and caveats: Across subsets, estimated richness was generally greater for naive than for memory populations. In contrast to clonotypes shared by all four donors, non-shared clonotypes had lower generation probabilities. Depth of sequencing was expected to influence donor clonotype sharing.

As to this clone: Its antigen remains unknown.

Using immunoSEQ multiplex PCR, the repertoire was profiled, and TCRdb retains in-frame clones only, with some absent. There are roughly 1,000,000 clones in the sample; 78% occur only once, and under 0.6% lies in the top ten. Germline V CDR1 and CDR2: SGDLS, YYNGEE. CDR3 length equals 18 residues. V was clipped by 3 bases and J by 1 base; unmatched bases: 13. Sequenced material: memory CD4+ T cells from PBMCs. Documented subset: CD45RA-negative fraction. The receptor's source is a man between 18 and 29 years old in good health. Some clones in this sample may be carry-over from other donors' samples. This chain connects TRBV9 to TRBJ2-4; 7 bases align to TRBD1. Written as DNA, the CDR3 is TGTGCCAGCAGCGAGGGGGCAGGGAGTACCCGGGCCAAAAACATTCAGTACTTC. Protein sequence: CASSEGAGSTRAKNIQYF.